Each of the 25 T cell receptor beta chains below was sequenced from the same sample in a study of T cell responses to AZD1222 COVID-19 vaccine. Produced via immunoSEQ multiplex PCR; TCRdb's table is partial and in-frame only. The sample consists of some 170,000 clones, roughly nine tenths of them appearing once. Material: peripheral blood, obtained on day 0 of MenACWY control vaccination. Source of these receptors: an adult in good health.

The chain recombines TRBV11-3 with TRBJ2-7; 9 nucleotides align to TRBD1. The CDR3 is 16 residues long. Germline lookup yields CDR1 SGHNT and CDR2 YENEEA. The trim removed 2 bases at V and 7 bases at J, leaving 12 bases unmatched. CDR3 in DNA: TGTGCCAGCAGCTTAATAACAGGGGGCGGAGTAAGTGAGCAGTACTTC. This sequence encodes CASSLITGGGVSEQYF.

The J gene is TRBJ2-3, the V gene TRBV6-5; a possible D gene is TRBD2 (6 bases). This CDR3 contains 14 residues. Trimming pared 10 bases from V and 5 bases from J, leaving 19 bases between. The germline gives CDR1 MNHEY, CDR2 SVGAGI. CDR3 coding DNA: TGTGCCACCGGGAACCGGGAGTGGAAAGATACGCAGTATTTT. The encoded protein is CATGNREWKDTQYF.

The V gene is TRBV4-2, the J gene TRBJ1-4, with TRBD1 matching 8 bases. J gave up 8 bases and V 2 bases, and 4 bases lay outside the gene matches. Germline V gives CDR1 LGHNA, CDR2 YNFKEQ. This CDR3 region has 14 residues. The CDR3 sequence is CASSQTRDREKLFF. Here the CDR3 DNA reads TGTGCCAGCAGCCAAACTAGGGACAGGGAAAAACTGTTTTTT.

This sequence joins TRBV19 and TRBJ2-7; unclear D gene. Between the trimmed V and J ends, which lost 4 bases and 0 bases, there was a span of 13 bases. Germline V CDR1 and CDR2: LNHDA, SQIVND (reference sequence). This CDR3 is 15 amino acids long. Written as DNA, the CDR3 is TGTGCCAGTAGTAGAGACCAACAGAGCTCCTACGAGCAGTACTTC. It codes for CASSRDQQSSYEQYF. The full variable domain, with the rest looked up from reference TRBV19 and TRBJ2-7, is DGGITQSPKYLFRKEGQNVTLSCEQNLNHDAMYWYRQDPGQGLRLIYYSQIVNDFQKGDIAEGYSVSREKKESFPLTVTSAQKNPTAFYLCASSRDQQSSYEQYFGPGTRLTVT.

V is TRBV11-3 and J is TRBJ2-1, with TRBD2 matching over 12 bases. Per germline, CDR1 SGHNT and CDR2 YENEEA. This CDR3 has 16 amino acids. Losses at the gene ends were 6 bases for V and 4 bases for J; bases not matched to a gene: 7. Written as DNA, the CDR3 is TGTGCCAGCAGTCGACTAGCGGGAGCACCATACAATGAGCAGTTCTTC. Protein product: CASSRLAGAPYNEQFF.

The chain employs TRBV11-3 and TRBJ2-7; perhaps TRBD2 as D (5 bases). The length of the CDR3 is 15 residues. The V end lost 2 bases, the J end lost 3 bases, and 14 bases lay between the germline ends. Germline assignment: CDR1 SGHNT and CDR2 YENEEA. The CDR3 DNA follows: TGTGCCAGCAGCTTACGGAGCGGTCTTCTCTACGAGCAGTACTTC. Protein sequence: CASSLRSGLLYEQYF.

The CDR3 nucleotides are TGTGCCAGCAGCCCAGCCAGCGGGAGGGCGGGGGATACGCAGTATTTT. As protein: CASSPASGRAGDTQYF. The chain combines TRBV5-4 with TRBJ2-3; 10 nucleotides match TRBD2. This CDR3 is built from 16 residues. V dropped 4 bases and J dropped 6; count of bases not matched to a gene: 11. Germline V gives CDR1 SGHNT, CDR2 YYREEE (reference sequence).

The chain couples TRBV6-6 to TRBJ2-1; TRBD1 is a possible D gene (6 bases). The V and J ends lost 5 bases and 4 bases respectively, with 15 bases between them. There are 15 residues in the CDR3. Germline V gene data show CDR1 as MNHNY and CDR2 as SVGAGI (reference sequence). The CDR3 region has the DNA TGTGCCAGCAGTAAGACCGGGACAAAATACAATGAGCAGTTCTTC. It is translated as CASSKTGTKYNEQFF.

CDR3 coding DNA: TGTGCCAGCAGCCCCCTGGGGGCCGACTATGGCTACACCTTC. This codes for CASSPLGADYGYTF. The gene calls are TRBV6-1 and TRBJ1-2, with TRBD1 as a possible D gene (6 bases). Germline V CDR1 and CDR2: MNHNS, SASEGT. Deletions cut 6 bases from V and 3 bases from J, with 14 bases between. This CDR3 spans 14 amino acids.

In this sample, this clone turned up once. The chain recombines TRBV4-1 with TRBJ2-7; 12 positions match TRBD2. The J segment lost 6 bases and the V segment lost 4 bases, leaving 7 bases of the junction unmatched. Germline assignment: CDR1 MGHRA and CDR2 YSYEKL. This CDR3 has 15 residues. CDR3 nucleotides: TGCGCCAGCAGCCCCCCGACTAGCGGGAGCCCCGAGCAGTACTTC. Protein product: CASSPPTSGSPEQYF.

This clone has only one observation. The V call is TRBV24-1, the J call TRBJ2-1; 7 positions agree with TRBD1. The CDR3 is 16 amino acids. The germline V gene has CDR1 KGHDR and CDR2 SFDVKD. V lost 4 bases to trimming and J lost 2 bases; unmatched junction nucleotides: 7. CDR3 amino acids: CATSDHAGTAYNEQFF. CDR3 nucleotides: TGTGCCACCAGTGACCACGCCGGGACAGCCTACAATGAGCAGTTCTTC.

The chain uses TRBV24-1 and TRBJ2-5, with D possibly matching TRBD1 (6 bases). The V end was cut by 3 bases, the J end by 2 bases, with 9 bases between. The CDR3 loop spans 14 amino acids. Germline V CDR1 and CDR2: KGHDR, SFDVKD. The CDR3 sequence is CATSDPTGQETQYF. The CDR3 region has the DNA TGTGCCACCAGTGATCCGACAGGTCAAGAGACCCAGTACTTC.

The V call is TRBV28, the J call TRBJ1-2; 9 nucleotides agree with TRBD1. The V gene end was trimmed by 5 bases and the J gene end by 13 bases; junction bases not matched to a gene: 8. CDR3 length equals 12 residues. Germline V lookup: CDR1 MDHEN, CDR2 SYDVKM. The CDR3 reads CASSGTGRGLTF. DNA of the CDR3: TGTGCCAGCAGTGGGACAGGGCGGGGGCTCACCTTC.

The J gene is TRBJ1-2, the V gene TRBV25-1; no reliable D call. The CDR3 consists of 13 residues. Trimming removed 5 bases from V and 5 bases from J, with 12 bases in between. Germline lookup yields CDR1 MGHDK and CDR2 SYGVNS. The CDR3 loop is CASSSGAAYGYTF. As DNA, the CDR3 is TGTGCCAGCAGTTCTGGAGCGGCGTATGGCTACACCTTC.

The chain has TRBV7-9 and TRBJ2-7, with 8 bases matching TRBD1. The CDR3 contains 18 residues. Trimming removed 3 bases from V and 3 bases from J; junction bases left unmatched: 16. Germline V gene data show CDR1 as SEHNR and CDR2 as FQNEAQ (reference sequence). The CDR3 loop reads CASSFSRGPGQADYEQYF. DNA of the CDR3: TGTGCCAGCAGCTTCTCAAGGGGGCCGGGACAGGCTGACTACGAGCAGTACTTC. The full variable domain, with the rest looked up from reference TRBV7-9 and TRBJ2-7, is DTGVSQNPRHKITKRGQNVTFRCDPISEHNRLYWYRQTLGQGPEFLTYFQNEAQLEKSRLLSDRFSAERPKGSFSTLEIQRTEQGDSAMYLCASSFSRGPGQADYEQYFGPGTRLTVT.

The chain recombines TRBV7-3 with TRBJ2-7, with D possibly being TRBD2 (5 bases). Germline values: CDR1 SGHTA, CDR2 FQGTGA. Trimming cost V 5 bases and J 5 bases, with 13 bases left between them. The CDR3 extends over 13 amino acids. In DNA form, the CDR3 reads TGTGCCAGCAGCCCGGGTAGCGTCCACGAGCAGTACTTC. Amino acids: CASSPGSVHEQYF.

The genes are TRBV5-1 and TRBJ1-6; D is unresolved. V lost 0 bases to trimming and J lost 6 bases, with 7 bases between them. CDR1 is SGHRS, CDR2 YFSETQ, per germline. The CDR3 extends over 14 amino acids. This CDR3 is CASSLEGFNSPLHF. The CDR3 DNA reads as TGCGCCAGCAGCTTGGAAGGTTTTAATTCACCCCTCCACTTT.

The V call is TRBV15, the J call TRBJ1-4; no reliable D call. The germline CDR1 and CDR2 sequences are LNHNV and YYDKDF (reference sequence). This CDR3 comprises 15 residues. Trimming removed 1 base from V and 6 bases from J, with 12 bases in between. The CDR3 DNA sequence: TGTGCCACCAGCAGAGGATCCTGGCAGGATGAAAAACTGTTTTTT. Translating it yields CATSRGSWQDEKLFF.

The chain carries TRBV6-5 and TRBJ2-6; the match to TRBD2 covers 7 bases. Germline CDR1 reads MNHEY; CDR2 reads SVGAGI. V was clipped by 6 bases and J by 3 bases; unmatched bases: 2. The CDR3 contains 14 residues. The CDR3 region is CASSRGGGANVLTF. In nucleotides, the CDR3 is TGTGCCAGCAGCCGCGGGGGTGGGGCCAACGTCCTGACTTTC.

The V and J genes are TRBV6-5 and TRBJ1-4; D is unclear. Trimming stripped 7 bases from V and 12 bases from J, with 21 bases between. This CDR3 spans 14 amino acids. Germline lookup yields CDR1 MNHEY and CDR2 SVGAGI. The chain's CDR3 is CASTFGAGFAELFF. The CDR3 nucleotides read TGTGCCAGCACTTTCGGCGCTGGGTTCGCAGAACTGTTTTTT.

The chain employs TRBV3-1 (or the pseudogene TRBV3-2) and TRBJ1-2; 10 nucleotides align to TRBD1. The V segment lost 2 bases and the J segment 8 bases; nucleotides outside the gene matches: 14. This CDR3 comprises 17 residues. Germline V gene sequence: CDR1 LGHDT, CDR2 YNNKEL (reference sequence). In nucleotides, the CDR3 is TGTGCCAGCAGCCAATCCCGGGCGGGACAGGGGATCACAGGCTACACCTTC. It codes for CASSQSRAGQGITGYTF.

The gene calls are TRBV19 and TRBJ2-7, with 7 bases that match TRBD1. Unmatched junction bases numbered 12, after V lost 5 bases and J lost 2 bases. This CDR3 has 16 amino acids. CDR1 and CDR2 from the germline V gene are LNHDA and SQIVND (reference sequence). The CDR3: CASSSIPGQIPYEQYF. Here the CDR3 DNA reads TGTGCCAGTAGTTCGATCCCGGGACAGATCCCCTACGAGCAGTACTTC.

This CDR3 reads CASSVGTGYGYTF. The CDR3 DNA reads TGTGCCAGCAGCGTTGGTACGGGCTATGGCTACACCTTC. This sequence joins TRBV9 and TRBJ1-2; D gene ambiguous. Germline lookup yields CDR1 SGDLS and CDR2 YYNGEE. The CDR3 is made up of 13 amino acids. V was clipped by 2 bases and J by 4 bases, with 9 bases between them.

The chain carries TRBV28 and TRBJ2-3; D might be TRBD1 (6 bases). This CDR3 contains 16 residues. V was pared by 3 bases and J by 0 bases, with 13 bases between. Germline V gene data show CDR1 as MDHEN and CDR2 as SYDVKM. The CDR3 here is CASSFGQGQSTDTQYF. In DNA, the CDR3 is TGTGCCAGCAGTTTCGGTCAGGGACAAAGCACAGATACGCAGTATTTT.

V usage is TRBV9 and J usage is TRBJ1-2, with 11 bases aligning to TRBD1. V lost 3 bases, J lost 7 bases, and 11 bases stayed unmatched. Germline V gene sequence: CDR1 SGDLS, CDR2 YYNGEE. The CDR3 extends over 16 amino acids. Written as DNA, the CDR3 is TGTGCCAGCAGCGGTGGGACAGGGGGGACCTATGCTGGCTACACCTTC. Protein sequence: CASSGGTGGTYAGYTF.